These 24 T cell receptor beta chains were all obtained from the same sample, sequenced in a study of T cells in Graves' hyperthyroidism and ophthalmopathy. Researchers amplified the TCR beta CDR3 regions from RNA transcripts. With the HTBI primer set, the TCR CDR3 went through a first round of RT-PCR. One entry per CDR3 protein results from TCRdb running MiXCR on the multiplex PCR reads. The data hold some 650,000 distinct CDR3 sequences, with more than 15% observed a single time. The sequenced sample consisted of blood. Source of these receptors: a woman aged 40 to 50 with Graves' ophthalmopathy.

This clonotype was picked up many times. This sequence joins TRBV7-9 and TRBJ2-5; maybe TRBD2 (5 bases). The CDR3 loop spans 15 amino acids. The germline V gene has CDR1 SEHNR and CDR2 FQNEAQ (reference sequence). V was trimmed by 5 bases and J by 0 bases, leaving 13 bases between them. The CDR3 region is CASSQPLGDQETQYF. CDR3 bases: TGTGCCAGCAGCCAACCACTAGGAGACCAAGAGACCCAGTACTTC.

Ten or more counts support this clonotype. The chain is built from TRBV27 and TRBJ1-2; no firm D call. Looked up from germline, CDR1 is MNHEY and CDR2 is SMNVEV (reference sequence). This CDR3 has 14 residues. V lost 4 bases and J lost 2, with 11 bases in between. As DNA, the CDR3 is TGTGCCAGCAGTTCTCTCCGGGAGAACTATGGCTACACCTTC. This translates into CASSSLRENYGYTF.

This clonotype was seen ten or more times. Written as DNA, the CDR3 is TGTGCCAGCAGCTACGACCGGTTAGACACTGAAGCTTTCTTT. Its protein product is CASSYDRLDTEAFF. The chain is built from TRBV6-1 and TRBJ1-1; D not resolved. V lost 6 bases to trimming and J lost 3 bases, with 14 bases between them. The CDR3 runs 14 residues. Germline V gene data show CDR1 as MNHNS and CDR2 as SASEGT.

Ten or more counts support this clonotype. CDR3: CASIPGTRVDWSEQYF. Here the CDR3 DNA reads TGTGCCAGCATCCCCGGGACTAGAGTAGATTGGTCCGAGCAGTACTTC. The V call is TRBV28, the J call TRBJ2-7; 8 bases fit TRBD2. This CDR3 is built from 16 residues. Germline trimming cut 7 bases from V and 6 bases from J; bases unmatched to any gene: 17. Germline CDR1 reads MDHEN; CDR2 reads SYDVKM.

This clonotype was seen only once. The V call is TRBV27, the J call TRBJ1-1; TRBD1 might be the D (6 bases). The CDR3 runs 13 residues. V was trimmed by 5 bases and J by 5 bases, leaving 12 bases between them. Germline assignment: CDR1 MNHEY and CDR2 SMNVEV (reference sequence). In DNA, the CDR3 is TGTGCCAGCAGTGGCACAGGGTGGACTGAAGCTTTCTTT. It specifies CASSGTGWTEAFF.

This clonotype was detected a few times. The chain has TRBV6-1 and TRBJ2-3, with TRBD1 matching 7 bases. The V and J ends lost 5 bases and 1 base, in that order; junction bases with no gene match: 0. The CDR3 consists of 13 residues. Germline CDR1 reads MNHNS; CDR2 reads SASEGT. The CDR3 DNA sequence: TGTGCCAGCAGTACAGGGGGCACAGATACGCAGTATTTT. Translating it yields CASSTGGTDTQYF.

In this sample, this clonotype turned up many times. The rearrangement joins TRBV28 to TRBJ2-7, with D uncertain. Trimming removed 10 bases from V and 1 base from J, with 14 bases in between. CDR1 MDHEN and CDR2 SYDVKM come from the germline V gene. The CDR3 extends over 13 amino acids. CDR3 region: CATRVPGSYEQYF. For the CDR3, the DNA is TGTGCCACCAGAGTCCCAGGATCCTACGAGCAGTACTTC.

The chain couples TRBV7-9 to TRBJ2-5; 7 bases align to TRBD2. CDR3 size: 14 residues. Germline CDR1 SEHNR, CDR2 FQNEAQ (reference sequence). Losses at the gene ends were 4 bases for V and 7 bases for J; bases not matched to a gene: 9. The CDR3 DNA is TGTGCCAGCAGCTCCGCGGCGGGGGTTGCGACCCAGTACTTC. This gives the protein CASSSAAGVATQYF.

This clonotype was observed a few times. This chain uses TRBV6-2 or TRBV6-3 with TRBJ1-4; a weak D match, TRBD1 (6 bases). With 6 bases removed from V and 5 bases from J, the gap between germline ends came to 16 bases. The CDR3 is made up of 15 amino acids. CDR1 MNHEY and CDR2 SVGEGT come from the germline V gene. The CDR3: CASSRPTGRNEKLFF. The CDR3 nucleotides are TGTGCCAGCAGCCGCCCTACAGGGAGAAATGAAAAACTGTTTTTT.

This clonotype was recorded many times. This chain uses TRBV10-3 with TRBJ2-3; 10 bases align to TRBD2. In germline, CDR1 is ENHRY, CDR2 SYGVKD. The length of the CDR3 is 16 residues. V gave up 4 bases and J gave up 8 bases; unmatched junction bases: 12. The CDR3: CAISGGLAGESVTQYF. The CDR3 bases are TGTGCCATCAGTGGTGGCCTAGCGGGAGAAAGCGTTACGCAGTATTTT.

This clonotype was seen many times. This chain connects TRBV11-2 to TRBJ2-1, with D tentatively TRBD1 (5 bases). CDR1 is SGHAT, CDR2 FQNNGV, per germline. This CDR3 region has 13 residues. Trimming stripped 4 bases from V and 7 bases from J, with 11 bases between. CDR3 loop: CASSWGPGNEQFF. In DNA, the CDR3 is TGTGCCAGCAGCTGGGGCCCAGGGAATGAGCAGTTCTTC.

This clonotype was counted a few times. The chain links TRBV7-3 to TRBJ2-1, with 7 nucleotides matching TRBD2. This CDR3 comprises 14 residues. Germline assignment: CDR1 SGHTA and CDR2 FQGTGA. The V and J ends lost 1 base and 11 bases, in that order; junction bases with no gene match: 8. The CDR3 loop reads CASSLSEVGTKQFF. CDR3 coding DNA: TGTGCCAGCAGCTTAAGTGAGGTCGGGACTAAGCAGTTCTTC.

This clonotype has at least ten counts. This chain uses TRBV5-1 with TRBJ1-1; TRBD1 is a possible D gene (5 bases). This CDR3 region has 17 residues. Germline V gene data show CDR1 as SGHRS and CDR2 as YFSETQ. The V and J ends lost 0 bases and 0 bases respectively, with 15 bases between them. CDR3 residues: CASSLDRGGTMNTEAFF. CDR3 DNA: TGCGCCAGCAGCTTGGATCGGGGAGGGACCATGAACACTGAAGCTTTCTTT.

In this sample, this clonotype turned up many times. V is TRBV11-2 and J is TRBJ1-2; D call uncertain. With 1 base removed from V and 7 bases from J, the gap between germline ends came to 7 bases. Germline-derived CDR1 and CDR2 are SGHAT and FQNNGV. This CDR3 is built from 12 residues. Written as DNA, the CDR3 is TGTGCCAGCAGCTTAGCCTGGAGTGGCTACACCTTC. Its translation is CASSLAWSGYTF.

The table lists this clonotype with a few counts. The V gene is TRBV15, the J gene TRBJ2-5; tentatively, D is TRBD2 (5 bases). Germline V gene sequence: CDR1 LNHNV, CDR2 YYDKDF (reference sequence). The CDR3 length is 15 residues. Trimming took 3 bases from V and 5 from J, leaving 16 bases between them. CDR3 residues: CATSSLGGPSETQYF. The DNA of the CDR3 is TGTGCCACCAGCAGTTTAGGCGGGCCATCGGAGACCCAGTACTTC.

There are many counts of this clonotype. The chain employs TRBV4-1 and TRBJ2-5; the match to TRBD1 covers 9 bases. With V trimmed by 4 bases and J by 7 bases, 10 bases remained unmatched. Per the germline V gene, CDR1 is MGHRA and CDR2 is YSYEKL. The CDR3 contains 15 residues. The CDR3 here is CASSPGDRAGGTQYF. For the CDR3, the DNA is TGCGCCAGCAGCCCCGGGGACAGGGCCGGAGGGACCCAGTACTTC.

This chain uses TRBV18 with TRBJ1-2; the D is unclear. The germline V gene encodes CDR1 KGHSH and CDR2 LQKENI. The V and J ends lost 6 bases and 12 bases respectively, with 26 bases between them. CDR3 length: 15 residues. This chain's CDR3 is CASSPHPGARGVHTF. The CDR3 DNA sequence: TGTGCCAGCTCGCCTCACCCGGGAGCCCGAGGTGTTCACACCTTC.

In its sample, this clonotype was seen many times. This sequence joins TRBV20-1 and TRBJ1-4, with D possibly being TRBD1 (5 bases). Germline-derived CDR1 and CDR2 are DFQATT and SNEGSKA (reference sequence). Trimming took off 6 bases at V and 8 bases at J, with 19 bases between the two ends. The CDR3 is 14 amino acids. This CDR3 reads CSALPRAGVEKLFF. CDR3 coding DNA: TGCAGTGCCTTGCCCCGAGCGGGGGTAGAAAAACTGTTTTTT.

The chain has TRBV5-1 and TRBJ2-7; 8 positions match TRBD2. The CDR3 spans 15 residues. Trimming removed 3 bases from V and 5 bases from J; junction bases left unmatched: 10. The germline V gene has CDR1 SGHRS and CDR2 YFSETQ. For the CDR3, the DNA is TGCGCCAGCAGCTCCCAGGGGACTAGGGGCGACGAGCAGTACTTC. Its protein product is CASSSQGTRGDEQYF.

There are many counts of this clonotype. The chain couples TRBV27 to TRBJ2-3; perhaps TRBD2 as D (6 bases). CDR1 MNHEY and CDR2 SMNVEV come from the germline V gene (reference sequence). This CDR3 has 15 amino acids. Trimming removed 1 base at V and 3 bases at J, with 11 bases between. Written as DNA, the CDR3 is TGTGCCAGCAGTTTATGGAGGGTGTCGACAGATACGCAGTATTTT. Translation gives CASSLWRVSTDTQYF.

This clonotype was seen a handful of times. The genes are TRBV5-1 and TRBJ2-1, with a possible D match to TRBD1 (6 bases). Germline assignment: CDR1 SGHRS and CDR2 YFSETQ. The V and J ends lost 3 bases and 9 bases respectively, with 19 bases between them. The CDR3 totals 15 residues. The CDR3 DNA reads TGCGCCAGCAGCTCGGTACAGAGGGGGAGTCCTGAGCAGTTCTTC. It is translated as CASSSVQRGSPEQFF.

On this clonotype itself: A single base separates this from a much larger clone, so it may be a read error. The chain combines TRBV6-4 with TRBJ2-6; D gene unclear. The germline V gene has CDR1 MRHNA and CDR2 SNTAGT. This CDR3 is 16 amino acids long. Trimming stripped 2 bases from V and 1 base from J, with 9 bases between. The CDR3 sequence is CASSDGVPSGANVLTF. The CDR3 region has the DNA TGTGCCAGCAGTGACGGGGTCCCGTCTGGGGCCAACGTCCTGACTTTC.

This chain joins TRBV7-9 and TRBJ2-1; no clear D. The CDR3 totals 15 residues. The V and J ends lost 8 bases and 0 bases respectively, with 14 bases between them. Per the germline V gene, CDR1 is SEHNR and CDR2 is FQNEAQ (reference sequence). The CDR3 loop is CASVKAGISYNEQFF. CDR3 sequence (DNA): TGTGCCAGCGTTAAGGCCGGAATCTCCTACAATGAGCAGTTCTTC.

This clonotype was seen many times. The rearrangement uses TRBV18 and TRBJ2-3; 7 bases align to TRBD2. The trim removed 2 bases at V and 2 bases at J, leaving 4 bases unmatched. Germline CDR1 is KGHSH and CDR2 is LQKENI. The CDR3 is 15 amino acids. The CDR3 nucleotides read TGTGCCAGCTCACCAGGGGAGGGTAACACAGATACGCAGTATTTT. Translation: CASSPGEGNTDTQYF.